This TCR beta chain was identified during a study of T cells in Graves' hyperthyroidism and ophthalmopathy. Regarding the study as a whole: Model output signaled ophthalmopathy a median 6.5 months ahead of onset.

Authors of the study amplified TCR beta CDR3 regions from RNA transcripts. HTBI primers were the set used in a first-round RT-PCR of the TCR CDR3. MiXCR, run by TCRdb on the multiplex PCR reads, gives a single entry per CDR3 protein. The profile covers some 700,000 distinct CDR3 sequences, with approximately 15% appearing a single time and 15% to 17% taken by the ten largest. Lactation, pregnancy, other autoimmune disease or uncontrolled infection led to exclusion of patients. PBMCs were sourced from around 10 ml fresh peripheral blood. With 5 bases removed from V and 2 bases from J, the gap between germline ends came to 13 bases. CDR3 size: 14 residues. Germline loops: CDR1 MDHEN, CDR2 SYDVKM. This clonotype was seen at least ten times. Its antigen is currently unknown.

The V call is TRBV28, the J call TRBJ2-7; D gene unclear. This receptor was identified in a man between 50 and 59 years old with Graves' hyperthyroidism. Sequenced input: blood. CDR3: CASSEERNTYEQYF. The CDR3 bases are TGTGCCAGCAGTGAAGAGAGAAACACCTACGAGCAGTACTTC.